A single sample is the source of the 25 T cell receptor beta chains below, sequenced in a study of control samples from healthy donors and cancer patients. Profiled with immunoSEQ multiplex PCR; TCRdb holds only in-frame clones, not every one. The table records roughly 98,000 clones, around 82% of them present only once. The source material was blood. The receptors were gathered from a woman aged 55-69 years in good health.

This chain connects TRBV5-8 to TRBJ2-3; D is possibly TRBD1 (6 bases). This CDR3 is 14 amino acids long. V lost 2 bases, J lost 3 bases, and 10 bases lay in between. The germline CDR1 and CDR2 sequences are SGHTS and YDEGEE. CDR3 nucleotide sequence: TGTGCCAGCAGCTTCAGGGGCACAACAGATACGCAGTATTTT. It is translated as CASSFRGTTDTQYF.

In its sample, this clone was seen once. The rearrangement joins TRBV18 to TRBJ2-7; 7 bases line up with TRBD1. The CDR3 extends over 15 amino acids. Trimming cost V 6 bases and J 0 bases; bases outside gene matches: 8. Germline CDR1 and CDR2: KGHSH and LQKENI. CDR3 sequence: CASSPGTASSYEQYF. The CDR3 nucleotides are TGTGCCAGCTCTCCGGGGACAGCATCCTCCTACGAGCAGTACTTC.

CDR3 bases: TGTGCCAGCAGTTTCCAACAGGGGGCGGGCAGAAGGACCCAGCATTTT. It specifies CASSFQQGAGRRTQHF. V gene TRBV28 combines with J gene TRBJ1-5, with 9 positions matching TRBD1. Germline lookup yields CDR1 MDHEN and CDR2 SYDVKM. This CDR3 has 16 amino acids. With 3 bases clipped from V and 11 bases from J, the junction kept 14 bases outside the gene matches. The variable domain in full, completed from reference TRBV28 and TRBJ1-5, reads DVKVTQSSRYLVKRTGEKVFLECVQDMDHENMFWYRQDPGLGLRLIYFSYDVKMKEKGDIPEGYSVSREKKERFSLILESASTNQTSMYLCASSFQQGAGRRTQHFGDGTRLSIL.

This chain links TRBV10-3 with TRBJ1-1; possible D gene TRBD1, 6 bases. The length of the CDR3 is 13 residues. CDR1 and CDR2 from the germline V gene are ENHRY and SYGVKD. CDR3 sequence (DNA): TGTGCGATAGGGGGGGCCACGAACACTGAAGCTTTCTTT. Translated, it gives CAIGGATNTEAFF.

V gene TRBV24-1 combines with J gene TRBJ1-5; D may be TRBD1 (5 bases). V lost 4 bases, J lost 0 bases, and 15 bases lay in between. The CDR3 runs to 17 residues. The V gene's germline CDR1 is KGHDR and CDR2 SFDVKD. The CDR3 reads CATSERAGGGSNQPQHF. The CDR3, as DNA: TGTGCCACCAGTGAGCGAGCGGGGGGAGGTAGCAATCAGCCCCAGCATTTT.

This clone was seen a single time. This chain uses TRBV19 with TRBJ1-6; maybe TRBD1 (5 bases). CDR1 LNHDA and CDR2 SQIVND come from the germline V gene (reference sequence). The CDR3 contains 14 residues. The V and J ends lost 4 bases and 4 bases respectively, with 8 bases between them. The CDR3 DNA reads as TGTGCCAGTAGTACTCAGGGATATAATTCACCCCTCCACTTT. It specifies CASSTQGYNSPLHF.

The rearrangement uses TRBV3-1 (or the pseudogene TRBV3-2) and TRBJ2-2, with TRBD2 matching over 11 bases. The CDR3 is made up of 17 amino acids. V trimming: 4 bases; J trimming: 4 bases; junction bases outside the gene matches: 8. Germline CDR1 LGHDT, CDR2 YNNKEL (reference sequence). The CDR3 loop reads CASSRISGGAVTGELFF. The CDR3, as DNA: TGTGCCAGCAGCCGAATTAGCGGGGGGGCCGTCACCGGGGAGCTGTTTTTT.

The chain links TRBV5-5 to TRBJ2-2; unclear D gene. The ends were cut back, 0 bases at V and 2 bases at J, with 5 bases in the middle. Germline CDR1 and CDR2: SGHKS and YYEKEE (reference sequence). The length of the CDR3 is 14 residues. The CDR3 DNA follows: TGTGCCAGCAGCTTGGGACAAAACACCGGGGAGCTGTTTTTT. Translating gives CASSLGQNTGELFF.

The chain couples TRBV16 to TRBJ1-5; possibly TRBD1 for D (6 bases). Germline assignment: CDR1 KGHSY and CDR2 FQNENV. The CDR3 extends over 16 amino acids. V was cut by 4 bases and J by 2 bases, with 15 bases left in between. The chain's CDR3 is CASSPRTVSGNQPQHF. In DNA form, the CDR3 reads TGTGCCAGCAGCCCGAGGACAGTTTCTGGCAATCAGCCCCAGCATTTT.

This chain connects TRBV10-3 to TRBJ2-1; D is uncertain. V lost 9 bases to trimming and J lost 0 bases, with 9 bases between them. This CDR3 region has 13 residues. CDR1 and CDR2 from the germline V gene are ENHRY and SYGVKD. Here the CDR3 DNA reads TGTGCCATTCGCGCCGGCTCCTACAATGAGCAGTTCTTC. Translated: CAIRAGSYNEQFF.

The chain carries TRBV7-6 and TRBJ2-3; D could derive from TRBD1 or TRBD2 (6 bases each). Germline lookup yields CDR1 SGHVS and CDR2 FNYEAQ. This CDR3 spans 16 amino acids. V dropped 0 bases and J dropped 0 bases, with 10 bases sitting between them. The CDR3 region has the DNA TGTGCCAGCAGCTTAGCTGGGGGGCCTAGCACAGATACGCAGTATTTT. Protein product: CASSLAGGPSTDTQYF. Supplemented by reference TRBV7-6 and TRBJ2-3, the full variable domain reads GAGVSQSPRYKVTKRGQDVALRCDPISGHVSLYWYRQALGQGPEFLTYFNYEAQQDKSGLPNDRFSAERPEGSISTLTIQRTEQRDSAMYRCASSLAGGPSTDTQYFGPGTRLTVL.

The chain combines TRBV7-9 with TRBJ1-1; D gene ambiguous. This CDR3 comprises 15 residues. The ends were cut back, 2 bases at V and 1 base at J, with 11 bases in the middle. Germline-derived CDR1 and CDR2 are SEHNR and FQNEAQ (reference sequence). CDR3 sequence: CASSLLNSGNTEAFF. The CDR3 region has the DNA TGTGCCAGCAGCTTATTAAACTCTGGGAACACTGAAGCTTTCTTT.

This clone was seen a few times. The chain joins TRBV4-1 to TRBJ2-4, with 11 bases fitting TRBD2. The V gene end was trimmed by 5 bases and the J gene end by 0 bases; junction bases not matched to a gene: 15. Per the germline V gene, CDR1 is MGHRA and CDR2 is YSYEKL. The CDR3 is 20 amino acids. The CDR3 loop is CASSSKPGLAEFLAKNIQYF. In nucleotides, the CDR3 is TGCGCCAGCAGCTCTAAACCGGGACTAGCGGAGTTTCTAGCCAAAAACATTCAGTACTTC.

The chain employs TRBV19 and TRBJ2-5; D is tentatively TRBD1 or TRBD2 (5 bases each). In germline, CDR1 is LNHDA, CDR2 SQIVND (reference sequence). Trimming removed 5 bases from V and 5 bases from J, with 9 bases in between. The CDR3 covers 12 residues. CDR3 in amino acids: CASSVRGETQYF. The CDR3 DNA reads as TGTGCCAGTAGTGTGAGGGGTGAGACCCAGTACTTC.

A single count supports this clone. The V call is TRBV7-6, the J call TRBJ2-7; D is uncertain. This CDR3 comprises 15 residues. Germline CDR1 and CDR2: SGHVS and FNYEAQ. Trimming shortened V by 5 bases and J by 2 bases, and 16 bases separated the two germline ends. CDR3 sequence reads: CASSTRAGVPYEQYF. The CDR3 DNA sequence: TGTGCCAGCAGCACCCGAGCCGGAGTACCCTACGAGCAGTACTTC.

The chain joins TRBV27 to TRBJ1-6; D is possibly TRBD1 (5 bases). In germline, CDR1 is MNHEY, CDR2 SMNVEV (reference sequence). V was cut by 5 bases and J by 7 bases, with 12 bases left in between. The CDR3 spans 14 residues. CDR3 bases: TGTGCCAGCAGTCGCAGGGTCGGAAATTCACCCCTCCACTTT. Translated: CASSRRVGNSPLHF.

The chain carries TRBV4-1 and TRBJ2-3, with 7 nucleotides matching TRBD1. Germline assignment: CDR1 MGHRA and CDR2 YSYEKL. The CDR3 has 14 amino acids. V shed 5 bases, J shed 4 bases, and the junction held 6 bases outside the gene matches. The CDR3 loop is CASSKQGQADTQYF. DNA for the CDR3: TGCGCCAGCAGCAAACAGGGGCAGGCAGATACGCAGTATTTT.

This chain links TRBV6-1 with TRBJ2-7, with D unclear. Trimming cost V 1 base and J 2 bases, with 9 bases left between them. Looked up from germline, CDR1 is MNHNS and CDR2 is SASEGT. This CDR3 has 14 amino acids. The CDR3 nucleotides are TGTGCCAGCAGTGAAGTCGGACCACCCTACGAGCAGTACTTC. Translation gives CASSEVGPPYEQYF.

The rearrangement joins TRBV5-6 to TRBJ2-2; D may correspond to TRBD1 or TRBD2 (5 bases each). Looked up from germline, CDR1 is SGHDT and CDR2 is YYEEEE. The CDR3 sequence is 15 residues long. V was shortened by 3 bases and J by 4 bases, with 13 bases between the two germline ends. The CDR3 sequence is CASSSLGTGTGELFF. In DNA, the CDR3 is TGTGCCAGCAGCTCGCTCGGGACGGGCACCGGGGAGCTGTTTTTT.

This chain joins TRBV12-5 and TRBJ2-7, with D tentatively TRBD1 or TRBD2 (5 bases each). Germline V lookup: CDR1 LGHNT, CDR2 FRNRAP. The CDR3 loop spans 15 amino acids. V lost 1 base and J lost 2, with 12 bases in between. The CDR3 coding sequence is TGTGCTAGTGGTTTGGGGACCGGGGCCCCCTACGAGCAGTACTTC. The encoded protein is CASGLGTGAPYEQYF.

V usage is TRBV5-5 and J usage is TRBJ2-7, with TRBD1 matching 7 bases. This CDR3 region has 13 residues. V shed 3 bases, J shed 4 bases, and the junction held 4 bases outside the gene matches. Per germline, CDR1 SGHKS and CDR2 YYEKEE (reference sequence). The CDR3 DNA reads TGTGCCAGCAGCTCCTTGACAGGGTACGAGCAGTACTTC. Encoded protein: CASSSLTGYEQYF. Variable domain in full (rest from reference TRBV5-5 and TRBJ2-7): DAGVTQSPTHLIKTRGQQVTLRCSPISGHKSVSWYQQVLGQGPQFIFQYYEKEERGRGNFPDRFSARQFPNYSSELNVNALLLGDSALYLCASSSLTGYEQYFGPGTRLTVT.

This clone was found once. The J gene is TRBJ2-7, the V gene TRBV4-1; D not resolved. Germline loops: CDR1 MGHRA, CDR2 YSYEKL. V lost 0 bases to trimming and J lost 0 bases, with 15 bases between them. CDR3 length: 17 residues. CDR3 DNA sequence: TGCGCCAGCAGCCAAGAGCGCCCGGGCCCTAGCTCCTACGAGCAGTACTTC. Translation: CASSQERPGPSSYEQYF.

The chain recombines TRBV5-6 with TRBJ2-1, with D possibly being TRBD2 (5 bases). The CDR3 totals 17 residues. Germline lookup yields CDR1 SGHDT and CDR2 YYEEEE. Trimming shortened V by 3 bases and J by 0 bases, and 16 bases separated the two germline ends. This CDR3 reads CASSSRVTNGSYNEQFF. CDR3 bases: TGTGCCAGCAGCTCGAGGGTAACCAATGGCTCCTACAATGAGCAGTTCTTC.

The chain recombines TRBV7-8 with TRBJ2-2; D perhaps matches TRBD1 (6 bases). V lost 5 bases, J lost 6 bases, and 13 bases lay in between. The CDR3 covers 14 residues. Germline V gene lookup returns CDR1 SGHVS and CDR2 FQNEAQ. CDR3 loop: CASSRQGKAGELFF. The CDR3 region has the DNA TGTGCCAGCAGCCGTCAGGGGAAGGCCGGGGAGCTGTTTTTT.

This chain joins TRBV11-2 and TRBJ2-5; D is uncertain. Looked up from germline, CDR1 is SGHAT and CDR2 is FQNNGV. V gave up 1 base and J gave up 0 bases, with 3 bases separating them. This CDR3 comprises 13 residues. The CDR3 loop reads CASSLGNQETQYF. CDR3 DNA sequence: TGTGCCAGCAGCTTAGGAAACCAAGAGACCCAGTACTTC.